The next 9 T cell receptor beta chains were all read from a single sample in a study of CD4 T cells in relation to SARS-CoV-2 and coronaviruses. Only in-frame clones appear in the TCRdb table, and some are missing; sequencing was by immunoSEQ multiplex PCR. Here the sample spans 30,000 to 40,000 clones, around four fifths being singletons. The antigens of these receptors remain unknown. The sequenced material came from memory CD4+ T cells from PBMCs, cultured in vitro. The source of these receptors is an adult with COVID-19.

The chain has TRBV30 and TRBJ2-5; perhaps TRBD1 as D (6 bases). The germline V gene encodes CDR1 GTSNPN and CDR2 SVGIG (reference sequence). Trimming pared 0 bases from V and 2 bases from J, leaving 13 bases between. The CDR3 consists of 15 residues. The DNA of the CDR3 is TGTGCCTGGAGTGTACAGGGTCAGGGGCAAGAGACCCAGTACTTC. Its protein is CAWSVQGQGQETQYF.

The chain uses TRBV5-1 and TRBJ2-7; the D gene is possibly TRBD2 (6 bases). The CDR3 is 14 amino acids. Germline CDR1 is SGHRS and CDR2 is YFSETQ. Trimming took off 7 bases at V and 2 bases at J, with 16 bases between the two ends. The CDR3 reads CASAGTGGTYEQYF. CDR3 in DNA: TGCGCCAGCGCCGGGACTGGCGGAACCTACGAGCAGTACTTC.

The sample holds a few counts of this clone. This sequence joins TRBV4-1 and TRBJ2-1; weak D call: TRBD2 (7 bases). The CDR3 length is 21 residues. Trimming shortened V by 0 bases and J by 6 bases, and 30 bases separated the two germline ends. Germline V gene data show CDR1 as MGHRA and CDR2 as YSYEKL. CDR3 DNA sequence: TGCGCCAGCAGCCAAGACTCCCTTCGGGGGCGAGGCGGGAGTTCTCCCAATGAGCAGTTCTTC. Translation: CASSQDSLRGRGGSSPNEQFF.

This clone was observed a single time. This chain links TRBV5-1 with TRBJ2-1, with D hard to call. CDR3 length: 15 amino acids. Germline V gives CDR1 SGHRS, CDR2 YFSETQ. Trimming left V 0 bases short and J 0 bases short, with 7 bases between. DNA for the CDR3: TGCGCCAGCAGCTTGGTTTCGAGCTCCTACAATGAGCAGTTCTTC. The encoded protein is CASSLVSSSYNEQFF.

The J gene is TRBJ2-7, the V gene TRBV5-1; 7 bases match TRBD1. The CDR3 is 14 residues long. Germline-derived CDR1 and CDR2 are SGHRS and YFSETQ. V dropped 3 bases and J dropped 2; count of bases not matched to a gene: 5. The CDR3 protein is CASSYGQAPYEQYF. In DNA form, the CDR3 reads TGCGCCAGCAGCTACGGACAGGCCCCCTACGAGCAGTACTTC.

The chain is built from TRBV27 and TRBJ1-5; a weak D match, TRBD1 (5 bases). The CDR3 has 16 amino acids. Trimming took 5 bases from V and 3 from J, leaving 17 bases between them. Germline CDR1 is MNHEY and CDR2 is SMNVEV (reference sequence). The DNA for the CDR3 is TGTGCCAGCAGTCCTCGGGTACAGGTGAACAATCAGCCCCAGCATTTT. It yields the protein CASSPRVQVNNQPQHF.

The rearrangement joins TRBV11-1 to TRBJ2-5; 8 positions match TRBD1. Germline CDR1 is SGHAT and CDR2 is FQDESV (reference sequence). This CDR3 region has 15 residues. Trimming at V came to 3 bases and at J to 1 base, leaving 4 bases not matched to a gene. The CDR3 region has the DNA TGTGCCAGCAGCTTTCAGACAGGGGCCCAAGAGACCCAGTACTTC. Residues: CASSFQTGAQETQYF. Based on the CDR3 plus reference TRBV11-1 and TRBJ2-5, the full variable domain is EAEVAQSPRYKITEKSQAVAFWCDPISGHATLYWYRQILGQGPELLVQFQDESVVDDSQLPKDRFSAERLKGVDSTLKIQPAELGDSAMYLCASSFQTGAQETQYFGPGTRLLVL.

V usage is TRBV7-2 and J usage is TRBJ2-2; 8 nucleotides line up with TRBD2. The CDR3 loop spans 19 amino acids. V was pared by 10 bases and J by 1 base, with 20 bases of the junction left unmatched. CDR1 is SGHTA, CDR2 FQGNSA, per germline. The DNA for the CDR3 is TGTGCCAAAGAAACCGGGACTAGTGTAGCAGTGAAGAACACCGGGGAGCTGTTTTTT. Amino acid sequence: CAKETGTSVAVKNTGELFF.

CDR3 in amino acids: CSDRRTDTQYF. The CDR3 nucleotides read TGCAGTGACAGGCGCACAGATACGCAGTATTTT. This chain joins TRBV20-1 and TRBJ2-3; tentative D call: TRBD1 (5 bases). V lost 7 bases, J lost 1 base, and 6 bases lay in between. Germline V gene data show CDR1 as DFQATT and CDR2 as SNEGSKA (reference sequence). This CDR3 has 11 residues.